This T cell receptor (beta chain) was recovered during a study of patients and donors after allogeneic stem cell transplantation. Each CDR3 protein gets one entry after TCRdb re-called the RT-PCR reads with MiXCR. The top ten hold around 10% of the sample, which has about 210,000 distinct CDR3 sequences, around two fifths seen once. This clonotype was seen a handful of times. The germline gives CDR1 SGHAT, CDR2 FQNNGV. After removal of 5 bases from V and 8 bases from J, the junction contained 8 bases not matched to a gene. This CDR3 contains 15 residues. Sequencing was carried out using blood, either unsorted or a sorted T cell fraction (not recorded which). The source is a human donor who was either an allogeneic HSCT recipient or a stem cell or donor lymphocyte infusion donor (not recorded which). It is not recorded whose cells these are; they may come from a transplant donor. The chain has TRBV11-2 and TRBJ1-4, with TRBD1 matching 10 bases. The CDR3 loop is CASSGRDRGSEKLFF. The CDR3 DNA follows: TGTGCCAGCAGCGGAAGGGACAGGGGAAGCGAAAAACTGTTTTTT.